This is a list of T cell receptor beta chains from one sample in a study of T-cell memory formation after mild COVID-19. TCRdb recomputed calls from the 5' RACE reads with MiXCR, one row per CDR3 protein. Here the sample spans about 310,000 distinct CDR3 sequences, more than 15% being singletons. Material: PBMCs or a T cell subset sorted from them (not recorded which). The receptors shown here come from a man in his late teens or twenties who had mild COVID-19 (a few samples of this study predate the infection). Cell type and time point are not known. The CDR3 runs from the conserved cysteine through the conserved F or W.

CASSPQGDTEAFF	TRBJ1-1	TRBV18
CASRTGTTGELFF	TRBJ2-2	TRBV6-5
CASSPFVGQPQHF	TRBJ1-5	TRBV4-1
CASSPTGPTNEKLFF	TRBJ1-4	TRBV5-1
CSADGEGAFYNEQFF	TRBJ2-1	TRBV20-1
CASSLAMAQPQHF	TRBJ1-5	TRBV7-2
CASSESLAGQHSYNEQFF	TRBJ2-1	TRBV25-1
CASSPSSGAYGYTF	TRBJ1-2	TRBV12-3/TRBV12-4
CASSVASGPEAFF	TRBJ1-1	TRBV9
CASRDAPYNEQFF	TRBJ2-1	TRBV19
CASSFRSGANVLTF	TRBJ2-6	TRBV12-3/TRBV12-4
CASSQRTSGAETQYF	TRBJ2-5	TRBV3-1
CASSPWTVANYGYTF	TRBJ1-2	TRBV9
CASSRYRDSNQPQHF	TRBJ1-5	TRBV4-1
CASSQWGQGDGSGYTF	TRBJ1-2	TRBV6-5
CASSQELAGRLSSSTDTQYF	TRBJ2-3	TRBV4-2
CASRTNTGELFF	TRBJ2-2	TRBV10-1
CASSLSFNPDSNEQFF	TRBJ2-1	TRBV7-6
CASSLEGQPQETQYF	TRBJ2-5	TRBV5-1
CASSYSVDTQYF	TRBJ2-3	TRBV6-2/TRBV6-3
CASSLAEGIYGYTF	TRBJ1-2	TRBV5-1
CASSPAGGLNTQYF	TRBJ2-3	TRBV27
CASSLETLNYGYTF	TRBJ1-2	TRBV5-1
CASSVLVDFSLDTQYF	TRBJ2-3	TRBV5-5
CSALRAGGTDTQYF	TRBJ2-3	TRBV20-1
CASSHRPGQSTDTQYF	TRBJ2-3	TRBV6-6
CASSLRGGDYYQPQHF	TRBJ1-5	TRBV12-3/TRBV12-4
CASSLGTAFYEQYF	TRBJ2-7	TRBV7-9
CASSPGPDGIYGYTF	TRBJ1-2	TRBV12-3/TRBV12-4
CAIRNSYGYTF	TRBJ1-2	TRBV10-3
CASSFRHGYTF	TRBJ1-2	TRBV6-2/TRBV6-3
CASRMGTVHEQYF	TRBJ2-7	TRBV12-2
CSARRTSPQETQYF	TRBJ2-5	TRBV20-1
CASSRSGYDGYTF	TRBJ1-2	TRBV6-5
CASSGREGLNTEAFF	TRBJ1-1	TRBV2
CASSLALTRDKSQYF	TRBJ2-3	TRBV12-3/TRBV12-4
CASSRLGQGGTDTQYF	TRBJ2-3	TRBV4-1
CASSLDLTGGYTF	TRBJ1-2	TRBV7-9
CASSFQESTDTQYF	TRBJ2-3	TRBV7-2
CASSPSGGDNNEQFF	TRBJ2-1	TRBV7-6
CATVILGGTEQFF	TRBJ2-1	TRBV27
CAISRGFGGGAETQYF	TRBJ2-5	TRBV10-3
CASSSGTGVNEQFF	TRBJ2-1	TRBV7-9
CSARDRKGRGYYEQYF	TRBJ2-7	TRBV20-1
CASSLSIDGPTMNTEAFF	TRBJ1-1	TRBV5-1
CASSSEPGQGYGYTF	TRBJ1-2	TRBV7-2